Listed below are T cell receptor beta chains from one sample, sequenced in a study of blood T cells in healthy people across ages. TCRdb re-analysed the 5' RACE reads in MiXCR, keeping a single row per CDR3 protein. The top ten hold 10% to 15% of the sample, which has about 810,000 distinct CDR3 sequences, 35% to 40% seen once. Source material: blood. Receptors originate from a man between 18 and 29 years old in good health. The CDR3 runs from the conserved cysteine through the conserved F or W. Each record gives: CDR3 length, clone size, V gene, J gene, D gene, CDR3 DNA, CDR3 protein. A D gene is named only where the DNA matches it firmly. Size tells how often a clone was seen (once, few, many) or the class of an expanded clone, and some rows leave it out.

>13|.|TRBV6-5|TRBJ2-7|TRBD1
TGTGCCAGCAACGGACAGGGTGTTTACGAGCAGTACTTC
CASNGQGVYEQYF
>19|.|TRBV4-1|TRBJ2-2|TRBD2
TGCGCCAGTAGCCAAGATAGGGATCTAGCGGGTCTGAACACCGGGGAGCTGTTTTTT
CASSQDRDLAGLNTGELFF
>14|.|TRBV5-1|TRBJ1-1|.
TGCGCCAGCAGCCCCCGGACAGATGACACTGAAGCTTTCTTT
CASSPRTDDTEAFF
>13|many|TRBV12-3/TRBV12-4|TRBJ2-5|.
TGTGCCAGCAGCCAGGATTTGGAAGAGACCCAGTACTTC
CASSQDLEETQYF
>11|.|TRBV28|TRBJ2-1|.
TGTGCCAGCAGTTCTCCCTTCACCCAGTTCTTC
CASSSPFTQFF
>15|few|TRBV4-1|TRBJ1-1|.
TGCGCCAGCAGCCAAGAACGGCAGGGTCTCACTGAAGCTTTCTTT
CASSQERQGLTEAFF
>13|.|TRBV13|TRBJ1-2|.
TGTGCCAGCAACTTATTCGGCAGCTATGGCTACACCTTC
CASNLFGSYGYTF
>12|.|TRBV2|TRBJ2-5|.
TGTGCCAGCATCGCAGGGGCGGAGACCCAGTACTTC
CASIAGAETQYF
>13|many|TRBV2|TRBJ2-5|TRBD1
TGTGCCAGCAGTAGGGACAGCCAAGAGACCCAGTACTTC
CASSRDSQETQYF
>15|.|TRBV6-5|TRBJ2-1|TRBD2
TGTGCCAGCAGTACTAGCGGGGGGGGAATCAATGAGCAGTTCTTC
CASSTSGGGINEQFF
>14|few|TRBV21-1|TRBJ2-1|.
TGTGCCAGCAGCAAGGGAGGGAACAACAATGAGCAGTTCTTC
CASSKGGNNNEQFF
>14|.|TRBV2|TRBJ1-3|TRBD1
TGTGCCAGTCTGGACAGGATGCCGATAAACACCATATATTTT
CASLDRMPINTIYF
>16|.|TRBV11-2|TRBJ2-2|.
TGTGCCAGCAGCTCTCCTGCAGGGTCTGGGACCGGGGAGCTGTTTTTT
CASSSPAGSGTGELFF
>15|.|TRBV20-1|TRBJ1-5|.
TGCAGTGCTAGAGATAATAAACAGGGTAATCAGCCCCAGCATTTT
CSARDNKQGNQPQHF
>16|.|TRBV7-2|TRBJ2-2|.
TGTGCCAGCAGCTTGGGGCCCGGGGCGGTCACCGGGGAGCTGTTTTTT
CASSLGPGAVTGELFF
>13|.|TRBV15|TRBJ2-5|TRBD2
TGTGCCACCAGCAGACTAGCGGAAGAGACCCAGTACTTC
CATSRLAEETQYF
>19|few|TRBV29-1|TRBJ2-5|TRBD2
TGCAGCGTTGGGGGGGTGGCAGGGAGTCAGCGGGGGAATCAAGAGACCCAGTACTTC
CSVGGVAGSQRGNQETQYF
>15|few|TRBV28|TRBJ2-3|TRBD1
TGTGCCAGCAACCCCGCAGGGGGCGAAACAGATACGCAGTATTTT
CASNPAGGETDTQYF
>14|many|TRBV12-3/TRBV12-4|TRBJ2-1|TRBD1
TGTGCCAGCAGCACCGGGACAGGGGTAGGTGAGCAGTTCTTC
CASSTGTGVGEQFF
>18|few|TRBV4-1|TRBJ2-2|TRBD1
TGCGCCAGCAGCCAAGGACTACAGGGGGTCGGGTACACCGGGGAGCTGTTTTTT
CASSQGLQGVGYTGELFF
>14|few|TRBV29-1|TRBJ2-1|.
TGCAGCGCTTGGGGGGATCCGGTCTACAATGAGCAGTTCTTC
CSAWGDPVYNEQFF
>15|.|TRBV28|TRBJ2-7|TRBD2
TGTGCCAGTTACGGGGGGGTCAGCTCCTACAATGAGCAGTACTTC
CASYGGVSSYNEQYF
>15|few|TRBV9|TRBJ2-7|TRBD2
TGTGCCAGCAGCCGGGAGGGGCAGCAGTACAATGAGCAGTACTTC
CASSREGQQYNEQYF
>16|.|TRBV9|TRBJ2-3|TRBD2
TGTGCCAGCAGCGCAGGCGGGGGGGCTTTGACAGATACGCAGTATTTT
CASSAGGGALTDTQYF
>14|few|TRBV9|TRBJ1-1|.
TGTGCCAGCAGTTCGGACAGTATGAACACTGAAGCTTTCTTT
CASSSDSMNTEAFF
>15|many|TRBV12-3/TRBV12-4|TRBJ2-1|.
TGTGCCAGCAGCACATCTGGGTCCTCCTACAATGAGCAGTTCTTC
CASSTSGSSYNEQFF
>13|.|TRBV12-3/TRBV12-4|TRBJ1-6|TRBD1
TGTGCCAGCACGACAGGGCGGTTTTGGCCCCTCCACTTT
CASTTGRFWPLHF